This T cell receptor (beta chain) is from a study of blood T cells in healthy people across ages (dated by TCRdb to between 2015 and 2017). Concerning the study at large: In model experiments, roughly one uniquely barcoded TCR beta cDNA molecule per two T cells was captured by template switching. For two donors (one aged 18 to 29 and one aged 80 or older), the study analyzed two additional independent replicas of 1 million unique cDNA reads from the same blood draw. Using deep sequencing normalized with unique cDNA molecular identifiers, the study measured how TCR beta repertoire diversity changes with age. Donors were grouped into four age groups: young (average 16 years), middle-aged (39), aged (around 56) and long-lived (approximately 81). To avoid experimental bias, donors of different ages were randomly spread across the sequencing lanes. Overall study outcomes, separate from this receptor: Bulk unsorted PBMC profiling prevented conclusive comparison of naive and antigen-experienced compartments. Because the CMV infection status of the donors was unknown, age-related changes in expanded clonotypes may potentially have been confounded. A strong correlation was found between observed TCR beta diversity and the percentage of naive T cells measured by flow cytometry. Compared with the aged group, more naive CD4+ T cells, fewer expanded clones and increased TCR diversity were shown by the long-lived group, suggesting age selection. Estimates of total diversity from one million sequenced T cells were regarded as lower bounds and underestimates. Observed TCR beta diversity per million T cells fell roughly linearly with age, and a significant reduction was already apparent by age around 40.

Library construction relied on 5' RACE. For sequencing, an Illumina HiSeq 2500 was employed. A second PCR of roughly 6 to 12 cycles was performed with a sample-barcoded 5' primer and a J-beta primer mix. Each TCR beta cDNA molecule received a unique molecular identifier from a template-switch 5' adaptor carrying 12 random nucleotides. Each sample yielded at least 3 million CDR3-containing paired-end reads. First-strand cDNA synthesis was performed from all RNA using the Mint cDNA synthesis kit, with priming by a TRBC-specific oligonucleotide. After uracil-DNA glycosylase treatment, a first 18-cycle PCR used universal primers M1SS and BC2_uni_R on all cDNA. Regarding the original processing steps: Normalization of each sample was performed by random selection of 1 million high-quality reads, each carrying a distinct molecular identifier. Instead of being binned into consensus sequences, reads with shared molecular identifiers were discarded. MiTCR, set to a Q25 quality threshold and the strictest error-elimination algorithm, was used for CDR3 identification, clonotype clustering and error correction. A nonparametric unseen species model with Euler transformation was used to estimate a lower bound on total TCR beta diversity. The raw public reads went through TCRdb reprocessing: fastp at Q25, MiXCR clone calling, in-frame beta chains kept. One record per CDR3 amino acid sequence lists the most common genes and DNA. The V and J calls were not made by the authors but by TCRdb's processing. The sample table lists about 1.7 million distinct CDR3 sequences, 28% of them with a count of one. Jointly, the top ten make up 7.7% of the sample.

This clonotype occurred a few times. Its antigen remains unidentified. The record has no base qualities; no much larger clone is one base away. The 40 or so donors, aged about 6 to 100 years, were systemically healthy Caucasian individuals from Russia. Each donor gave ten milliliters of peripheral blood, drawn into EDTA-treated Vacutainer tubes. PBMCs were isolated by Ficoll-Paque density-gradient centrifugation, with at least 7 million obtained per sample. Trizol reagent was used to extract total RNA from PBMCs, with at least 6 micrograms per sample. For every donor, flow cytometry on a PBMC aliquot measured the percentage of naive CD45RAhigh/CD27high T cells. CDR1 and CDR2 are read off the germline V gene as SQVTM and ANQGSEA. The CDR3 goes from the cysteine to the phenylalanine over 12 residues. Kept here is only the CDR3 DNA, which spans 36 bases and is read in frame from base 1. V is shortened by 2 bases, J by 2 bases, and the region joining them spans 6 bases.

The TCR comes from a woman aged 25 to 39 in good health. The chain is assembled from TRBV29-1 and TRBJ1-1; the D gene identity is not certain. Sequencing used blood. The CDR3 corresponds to CSVEQSNTEAFF. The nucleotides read TGCAGCGTTGAACAGTCCAACACTGAAGCTTTCTTT.